This entry is about one TCR beta chain. This sample is part of a study of T-cell reconstitution after alpha-beta-depleted transplantation in children. The CDR3 has 15 amino acids. Trimming shortened V by 8 bases and J by 0 bases, and 16 bases separated the two germline ends. Unique molecular identifiers were used in preparing the TCRbeta library. From the PCR reads, TCRdb called clonotypes with MiXCR, one entry per CDR3 protein. The data show a few hundred thousand distinct CDR3 sequences, with 25% to 30% seen just once and approximately 39% held by the top ten. The receptor was isolated from a boy under two years old with Wiskott-Aldrich syndrome, due to receive a stem cell transplant. The V call is TRBV12-3 or TRBV12-4, the J call TRBJ1-1; no firm D call. This specimen consisted of PBMCs, obtained before TCRalphabeta/CD19-depleted stem cell transplant. CDR3: CASQPRQKMNTEAFF. The CDR3 coding sequence is TGTGCCAGCCAACCCCGGCAAAAGATGAACACTGAAGCTTTCTTT.